These 6 T cell receptor beta chains share one sample of origin, sequenced in a study of cytomegalovirus exposure and HLA in healthy donors. 60 Vbeta and 13 Jbeta primers were used in PCR. Some clones are missing from TCRdb's copy, which holds only in-frame ones; the method was immunoSEQ multiplex PCR. Recorded for this sample: about 60,000 clones. Sequencing was carried out using PBMCs. All receptors derive from a boy aged 5 to 17 in good health and CMV-seronegative.

This chain links TRBV7-9 with TRBJ1-2, with no clear D. V lost 1 base to trimming and J lost 3 bases, with 15 bases between them. CDR1 is SEHNR, CDR2 FQNEAQ, per germline (reference sequence). The CDR3 runs to 16 residues. The CDR3 DNA reads TGTGCCAGCAGCTTAGAGCAGGAATGGGTAGACTATGGCTACACCTTC. The encoded protein is CASSLEQEWVDYGYTF.

This rearrangement joins TRBV5-6 to TRBJ2-2, with 9 bases identical to TRBD1. Trimming removed 5 bases from V and 6 bases from J; junction bases left unmatched: 8. Germline CDR1 reads SGHDT; CDR2 reads YYEEEE. CDR3 length: 15 amino acids. Written as DNA, the CDR3 is TGTGCCAGCAGTGCTGGACAGGGGAGCGCCGGGGAGCTGTTTTTT. Its protein product is CASSAGQGSAGELFF.

This chain joins TRBV30 and TRBJ2-7, with 10 bases aligning to TRBD1. Germline values: CDR1 GTSNPN, CDR2 SVGIG (reference sequence). J was trimmed by 0 bases and V by 5 bases; bases with no gene match: 7. CDR3 size: 15 residues. The CDR3 spells CAWAKGQGSSYEQYF. CDR3 coding DNA: TGTGCCTGGGCTAAGGGACAGGGGAGCTCCTACGAGCAGTACTTC.

The chain combines TRBV11-3 with TRBJ2-5; the match to TRBD2 covers 9 bases. The V segment lost 5 bases and the J segment 5 bases; nucleotides outside the gene matches: 9. The germline gives CDR1 SGHNT, CDR2 YENEEA. The CDR3 spans 15 residues. The CDR3 loop reads CASSPLAGNGETQYF. The CDR3 region has the DNA TGTGCCAGCAGCCCGCTAGCGGGGAACGGGGAGACCCAGTACTTC.

This chain links TRBV7-8 with TRBJ2-1; possibly TRBD2 for D (5 bases). The V gene's germline CDR1 is SGHVS and CDR2 FQNEAQ. The germline V and J ends were trimmed by 2 bases and 8 bases, with 10 bases remaining between them. This CDR3 contains 13 residues. This chain's CDR3 is CASSLSSRDEQFF. In DNA form, the CDR3 reads TGTGCCAGCAGCTTATCTAGCCGGGATGAGCAGTTCTTC.

The genes are TRBV5-5 and TRBJ1-2; the match to TRBD1 covers 9 bases. V lost 3 bases, J lost 4 bases, and 4 bases stayed unmatched. The CDR3 runs to 14 residues. Germline CDR1 reads SGHKS; CDR2 reads YYEKEE (reference sequence). For the CDR3, the DNA is TGTGCCAGCAGCTCGACAGGGGGAAGCTATGGCTACACCTTC. Protein sequence: CASSSTGGSYGYTF.